This TCR beta chain originates from a study of cytomegalovirus exposure and HLA in healthy donors (dated by TCRdb to 2016 to 2017). Study-wide context: In an earlier analysis of approximately 640 of the donors, 250 to 350 Gb of sequence data and 117 million unique TCR beta sequences from 180 million or so T cells were reported. To study patterns of TCR occurrence, a later analysis re-analyzed previously published TCR beta repertoires from 700 or so donors and added high-resolution HLA genotyping. Besides the first cohort of around 670 subjects, a separate validation cohort made up of about 120 different subjects was used. Class I and class II HLA loci were covered by the typing at four-digit resolution. Every repertoire in the discovery cohort had been generated on one and the same sequencing platform. Of the roughly 390 genotyped donors, over 70% fell in the genetic ancestry cluster associated with self-reported Caucasian donors. A handful of DR-DQ haplotypes were handled as single units for association and clustering because linkage in the cohort was strong. Typing coverage varied by locus: roughly 629-640 donors for A, B, C, DRB1 and DQB1; around 560 for DQA1; 600 to 610 for DPA1; approximately 450 for DPB1. Around 320 gigabases of sequencing data and tens of millions of unique TCR sequences were included in an early release covering 500 to 750 HLA-typed donors. In a later genetic analysis, genome-wide SNP genotypes for about 55% of the roughly 700 donors were used, and that subset was treated as a discovery cohort. Using immunosequencing, the study profiled T cell repertoires from 550 to 750 subjects and related those repertoires to cytomegalovirus serostatus. The study aimed to test whether signatures of past pathogen exposure could be identified by cataloging public T cell receptors. To decide whether each TCR beta V gene segment behaved as functional or pseudogenic, an earlier analysis of approximately 590 of the donors relied on high-throughput TCR beta sequencing. Rather than using new phenotypic data, the later analysis identified candidate immune exposures from TCR beta sequences and from how often those sequences occurred across donors. Among 398 genotyped donors of the cohort, an average of 235,054 unique TCR beta nucleotide sequences were sequenced per donor, roughly 20% of them non-productive. High-throughput TCR immunosequencing, statistical association of individual TCRs with disease status, and machine learning were combined to predict cytomegalovirus infection status. Donor age, sex, ethnicity and CMV serostatus were collected together with the repertoire data. What the authors observed across the whole study: A further reported finding was that TCR beta sequences accurately predicted the HLA-A and HLA-B alleles for most subjects in the first cohort. Several of the top co-occurrence clusters appeared to be linked to parvovirus B19, influenza, CMV and Epstein-Barr virus, according to a later analysis. In an earlier analysis of more than 450 of the donors, most TCR beta V segments were observed in productive rearrangements about 87% or about 30% of the time, broadly matching IMGT annotations. In a later analysis, HLA-associated TCR beta chains were found to be more clonally expanded and to have lower generation probabilities than equally common non-associated chains. This cohort had only TCR beta chains sequenced, and the lack of alpha or paired-chain data limited which features could be detected. Cytomegalovirus status was reported to be diagnosed by the classifier with high specificity and sensitivity in both the original and validation cohorts. Correlated functional status among segregating V segments might reflect linkage disequilibrium, but an unknown experimental factor could not be ruled out. A total of about 150 TCR beta chains were listed by the study as associated with cytomegalovirus. In a later genetic analysis, a missense DCLRE1C variant was associated with V-gene and J-gene trimming of TCR beta chains, and the association was replicated in an independent cohort. Strong co-occurrence of HLA alleles, especially DR and DQ, made assigning TCR associations to individual alleles difficult. In a later analysis, about 17,000 TCR beta sequences were associated with specific HLA alleles at a false discovery rate of 0.05. Compared with the approximately 670-donor mean, donors in an Asian-associated ancestry cluster had fewer N-insertions in productive TCRs, according to a later genetic analysis. The only immune exposure information available for the cohort was CMV serostatus. Three of the identified cytomegalovirus-associated TCR beta chains were confirmed in vitro to be specific for cytomegalovirus antigens. The authors suggested that the approach could potentially be extended to other disease states and immunological phenotypes. Presence/absence analyses assumed roughly uniform sequencing depth across donors, an assumption that may not hold. While some public TCRs were present in many individuals, most TCR sequences turned up only very rarely across donors. A later analysis found that most CMV-associated TCR beta chains appeared HLA-restricted, with HLA associations seemingly driven largely by CMV exposure. A later analysis found that TCR association rates varied across HLA loci, with DRB1 alleles showing the most associated TCRs and HLA-C alleles the fewest. A group of highly shared sequence variants was considered likely to be a technical artifact of the sequencing pipeline. Because some donors lacked HLA typing at each locus, the association tests relied only on the typed subset. Because counts were too low, roughly 18 rarely observed V segments, including chromosome 9 orphons, were left out of the earlier analysis of some 640 of the donors.

As concerns this clone: Its antigen remains unidentified. No qualities accompany the bases; no much larger clone lies one base away.

Library construction relied on the immunoSEQ multiplex PCR assay. A mixture of 60 forward primers for TCR Vbeta segments and 13 reverse primers for TCR Jbeta segments was used in the multiplex PCR. Amplification of the CDR3 region of rearranged TCR beta genes was performed with a multiplex PCR assay on genomic DNA. Amplified TCR beta libraries were sequenced as 87-base-pair reads on the Illumina HiSeq System. The authors processed their data as follows. Across the 600 to 700 repertoires, a later analysis counted 80 million or so unique TCR beta chains, roughly 11 million of which were shared by at least two donors. To remove PCR and sequencing errors, raw reads were error-corrected and collapsed into unique sequences using a nearest-neighbor algorithm that merged closely related sequences. To assign V, D and J gene segments, CDR3 sequences were aligned to IMGT reference sequences. For a sequence to be retained, a match of at least six nucleotides to both a V gene segment and a J gene segment was required. A rearrangement was called productive if the CDR3 had no stop codons and remained in frame with V and J, and every other rearrangement was called non-productive. Following IMGT convention, CDR3 was defined as the stretch from the second conserved V-encoded cysteine up to the conserved J-encoded phenylalanine. The earlier analysis of about 530 of the donors excluded any sequence lacking an unambiguous match to a single V gene segment. An earlier analysis of a few hundred of the donors called V segments functional above 56.7% productive rearrangements and segregating when the between-donor standard deviation exceeded 5%. A statistical classification framework was built to diagnose cytomegalovirus status from the catalog of TCR beta chain sequences. In a later analysis, TCR nucleotide sequences were compared against IMGT/GENE-DB human TR gene sequences so that V and J genes could be assigned. Using the TCRdist pipeline, a later analysis assigned CDR3 sequences along with most-parsimonious VDJ recombination scenarios. In a later analysis, each TCR beta chain was defined by its CDR3 amino acid sequence together with its V-gene family, and reads lacking a unique V-gene family were excluded. In a later analysis, around 650 highly shared, low-generation-probability nucleotide sequences were removed to address suspected cross-contamination and a sequencing artifact. For each public chain, a later analysis derived a clonal expansion index from normalized ranks of inferred template counts within each repertoire. Generation probabilities in a later analysis came from a VDJ recombination model fitted to out-of-frame rearrangements, and those results were checked against IGoR. In a later analysis, hypergeometric tests were used to score TCR-TCR, TCR-HLA and TCR-CMV co-occurrence, with a repertoire-size bias correction applied to TCR pairs. To estimate false discovery rates, a later analysis permuted the HLA or CMV assignments 20 times. A later analysis grouped co-occurring TCRs with DBSCAN, adding TCRdist sequence similarity when clustering within HLA-allele-positive subsets. For co-occurrence clustering, repertoires with fewer than 30,000 or more than 120,000 public chains were excluded, along with five repertoires with anomalous nucleotide sharing. Held by TCRdb, this immuneACCESS table contains in-frame sequences only and omits some clones. Under half of the omission traces to an unresolved V gene where checked; the cause of the rest is unknown. Clonal size and the V and J genes are those of that table, whereas D and trimming came from the DNA. The sample data list fewer than 150,000 clones, and roughly three quarters of these were observed just once. Around 2% of the sample lies in the top ten.

The cohort was made up of 500 to 850 healthy bone marrow donors. At the time of sampling, all cohort members were nominally healthy, though unrecorded immune exposures were likely present. The donor tested CMV seronegative, placing the donor among the 350 to 400 seronegative members of the cohort. A peripheral blood sample was provided by each donor, and peripheral blood mononuclear cells were used for TCR beta sequencing. Genomic DNA extraction from the blood cell samples was performed with the Qiagen DNeasy Blood Extraction Kit. Source material: PBMCs. This receptor was identified in a man aged 25 to 45 in good health and CMV-seronegative.

In nucleotide form, the sequence is TGTGCCAGCAGTCCCGCCGGGGGGTTCCACACAGATACGCAGTATTTT. Its protein product is CASSPAGGFHTDTQYF. The receptor chain draws on TRBV28 and TRBJ2-3; TRBD2 aligns with 7 central bases. For this chain, trimming is 5 bases at the V end and 2 bases at the J end, and the number of junction bases without a gene match is 10. CDR1 and CDR2, per the germline V gene, are MDHEN and SYDVKM. From the cysteine through the phenylalanine, the CDR3 covers 16 amino acids. Of all the DNA, just the CDR3 is kept, 48 bases in frame from base 1.